This TCR beta chain derives from a study of post-analysis software for immune sequencing data. The CDR3 covers 15 residues. Trimming took off 0 bases at V and 6 bases at J, with 12 bases between the two ends. Study-wide points: Five or six TRBV segments, TRBV5-6, TRBV5-1 and TRBV20-1 among them, were found more frequent in patients than controls.

This clonotype was picked up a small number of times. Its antigen is still unknown. TCR beta cDNA libraries included unique molecular identifiers. Each CDR3 protein gets one entry after TCRdb re-called the PCR reads with MiXCR. The sample lists approximately 690,000 distinct CDR3 sequences; 59% were seen once. Sequencing was carried out using blood. This sequence originates from a girl aged 2-10 years with multiple sclerosis. This sequence joins TRBV12-3 or TRBV12-4 and TRBJ2-1; D is unclear. The CDR3 sequence is CASSLAHGASNEQFF. In DNA form, the CDR3 reads TGTGCCAGCAGTTTAGCGCATGGAGCGAGCAATGAGCAGTTCTTC.